This T cell receptor (beta chain) was identified in a study of blood T cells in healthy people across ages. The germline V gene has CDR1 SGHVS and CDR2 FQNEAQ. Germline trimming cut 5 bases from V and 13 bases from J; bases unmatched to any gene: 17. The length of the CDR3 is 16 residues. Primed by a sample-barcoded 5' primer and a J-beta primer mix, a second PCR proceeded for about 6 to 12 cycles. TCRdb redid the calling of the 5' RACE reads with MiXCR, one entry per CDR3 protein. The sample carries more than 1.4 million distinct CDR3 sequences, 42% recorded once. This chain joins TRBV7-8 and TRBJ2-1; TRBD2 matches at 10 bases. Sequencing was done on a sample of blood. The sequence came from a young woman in good health. The CDR3 sequence is CASSPGTSVYLETQFF. The CDR3 region has the DNA TGTGCCAGCAGCCCGGGGACTAGCGTGTATTTAGAGACCCAGTTCTTC.